This TCR beta chain was sequenced in a study of blood T cell repertoires in COVID-19. In the study overall: Sites in the United States, Italy and Spain provided acute and convalescent COVID-19 samples. T cells, B-cell-depleted T cells, or PBMCs supplied cDNA or gDNA.

CDR3 length: 11 amino acids. Losses at the gene ends were 6 bases for V and 9 bases for J; bases not matched to a gene: 0. Per the authors' pipeline: Counts of nucleated cells, estimated from reference gene primer amplification, were obtained. The method was immunoSEQ multiplex PCR; TCRdb's version includes in-frame clones alone and lacks a portion of them. The DNA was the basis for D and trimming; V, J and clone size are from that table. Among approximately 210,000 clones listed, 84% were seen once. The rearrangement links TRBV12-3 or TRBV12-4 to TRBJ2-1, with 9 bases lining up with TRBD1. Sequencing was performed on peripheral blood. This clonotype originated in a woman aged 70 to 79 with active or convalescent COVID-19. The CDR3 loop is CASRDRGEQFF. CDR3 DNA: TGTGCCAGCAGGGACAGGGGTGAGCAGTTCTTC.